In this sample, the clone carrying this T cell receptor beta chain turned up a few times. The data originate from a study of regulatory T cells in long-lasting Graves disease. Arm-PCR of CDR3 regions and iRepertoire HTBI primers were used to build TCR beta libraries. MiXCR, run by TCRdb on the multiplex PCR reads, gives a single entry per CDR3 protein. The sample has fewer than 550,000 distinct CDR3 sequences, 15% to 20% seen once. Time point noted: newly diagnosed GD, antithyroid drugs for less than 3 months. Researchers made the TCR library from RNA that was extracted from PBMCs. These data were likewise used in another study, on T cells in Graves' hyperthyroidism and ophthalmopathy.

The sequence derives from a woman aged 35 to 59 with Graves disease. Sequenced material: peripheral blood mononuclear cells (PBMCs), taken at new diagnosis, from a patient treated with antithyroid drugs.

CDR3 coding DNA: TGTGCCAGCAGCCCGGAGTTGAATTCACCCCTCCACTTT. The encoded protein is CASSPELNSPLHF. The chain employs TRBV7-6 and TRBJ1-6; the D is unclear. Germline CDR1 reads SGHVS; CDR2 reads FNYEAQ. The CDR3 totals 13 residues. V was clipped by 5 bases and J by 7 bases, with 9 bases between them.